This T cell receptor (beta chain) emerged from a study of metastatic and nonmetastatic thyroid tumors. TCRdb re-clonotyped the PCR reads via MiXCR. This sample has just over 15,000 clones, with roughly 3.5% found just once. The CDR3 contains 17 residues. The trim removed 1 base at V and 6 bases at J, leaving 6 bases unmatched. Per germline, CDR1 SGHRS and CDR2 YFSETQ. This clone counts as medium-sized. All patients were treatment-naive before thyroid surgery. The chain uses TRBV5-1 and TRBJ2-1; 14 positions agree with TRBD2. The sequenced material came from tumor tissue. This TCR derives from a female donor with papillary thyroid cancer or a benign thyroid nodule (not recorded which). Some clones in this sample may be carry-over from other donors' samples. CDR3 region: CASSLTGTSGSGNEQFF. CDR3 nucleotide sequence: TGCGCCAGCAGCTTGACCGGGACTAGCGGGAGTGGCAATGAGCAGTTCTTC.